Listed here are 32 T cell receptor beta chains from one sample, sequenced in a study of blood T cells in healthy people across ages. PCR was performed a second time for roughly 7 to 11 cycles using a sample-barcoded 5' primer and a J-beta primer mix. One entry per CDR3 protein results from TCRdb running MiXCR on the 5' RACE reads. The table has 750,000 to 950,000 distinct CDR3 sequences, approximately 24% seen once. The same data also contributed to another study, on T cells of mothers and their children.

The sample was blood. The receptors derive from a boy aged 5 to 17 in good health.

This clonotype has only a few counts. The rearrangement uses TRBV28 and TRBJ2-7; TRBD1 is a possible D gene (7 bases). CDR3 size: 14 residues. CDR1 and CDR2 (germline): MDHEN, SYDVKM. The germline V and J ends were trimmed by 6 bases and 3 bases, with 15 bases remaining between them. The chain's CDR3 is CASRGVRGVYEQYF. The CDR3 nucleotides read TGTGCCAGCAGGGGGGTCAGGGGGGTCTACGAGCAGTACTTC.

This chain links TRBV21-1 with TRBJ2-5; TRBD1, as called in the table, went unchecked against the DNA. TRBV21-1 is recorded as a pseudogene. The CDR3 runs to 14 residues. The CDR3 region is CASKGRMTGSGQYF. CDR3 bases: TGTGCCAGCAAGGGGAGAATGACAGGGTCGGGGCAGTACTTC.

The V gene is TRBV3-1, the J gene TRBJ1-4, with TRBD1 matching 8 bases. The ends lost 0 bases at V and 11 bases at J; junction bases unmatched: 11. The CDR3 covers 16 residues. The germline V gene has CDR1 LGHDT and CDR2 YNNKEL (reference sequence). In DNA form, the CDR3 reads TGTGCCAGCAGCCAAGATTCGTGGGACAGGTTAGGGAAACTGTTTTTT. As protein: CASSQDSWDRLGKLFF.

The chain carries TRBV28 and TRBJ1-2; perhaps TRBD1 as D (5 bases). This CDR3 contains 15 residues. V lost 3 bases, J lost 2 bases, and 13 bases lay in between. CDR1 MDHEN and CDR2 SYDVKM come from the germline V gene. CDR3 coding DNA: TGTGCCAGCAGTTTCTGGGACGGCGGGAACTATGGCTACACCTTC. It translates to CASSFWDGGNYGYTF.

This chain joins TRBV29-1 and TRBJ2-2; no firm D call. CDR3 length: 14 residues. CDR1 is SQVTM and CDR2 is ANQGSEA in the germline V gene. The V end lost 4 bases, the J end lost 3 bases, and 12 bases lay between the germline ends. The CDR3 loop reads CSVVHSRDTGELFF. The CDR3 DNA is TGCAGCGTTGTTCATAGCCGAGACACCGGGGAGCTGTTTTTT.

The CDR3 bases are TGTGCCAGCAGTGAAAAACGTGGCTACACCTTC. Residues: CASSEKRGYTF. The chain joins TRBV25-1 to TRBJ1-2; D is uncertain. Germline lookup yields CDR1 MGHDK and CDR2 SYGVNS. The V end lost 2 bases, the J end lost 7 bases, and 5 bases lay between the germline ends. The CDR3 sequence is 11 residues long.

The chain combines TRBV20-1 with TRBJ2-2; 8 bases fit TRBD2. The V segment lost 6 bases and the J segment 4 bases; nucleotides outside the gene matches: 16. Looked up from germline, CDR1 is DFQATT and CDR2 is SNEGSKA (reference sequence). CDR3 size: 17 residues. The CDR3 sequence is CSARRTAGDLSTGELFF. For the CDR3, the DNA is TGCAGTGCGAGGAGGACAGCGGGGGACCTCTCCACCGGGGAGCTGTTTTTT.

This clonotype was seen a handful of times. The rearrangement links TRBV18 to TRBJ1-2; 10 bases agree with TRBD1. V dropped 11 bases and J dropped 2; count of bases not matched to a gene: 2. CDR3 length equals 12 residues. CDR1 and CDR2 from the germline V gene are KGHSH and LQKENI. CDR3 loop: CAGGQGNYGYTF. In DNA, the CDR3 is TGTGCCGGGGGACAGGGGAACTATGGCTACACCTTC.

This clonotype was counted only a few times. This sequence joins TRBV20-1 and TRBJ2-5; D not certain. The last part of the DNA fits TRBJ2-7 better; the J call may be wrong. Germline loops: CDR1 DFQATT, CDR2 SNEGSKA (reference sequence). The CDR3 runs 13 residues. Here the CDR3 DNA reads TGCAGTGCTAGAGCACTACTTTCCCTCGAGCAGTACTTC. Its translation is CSARALLSLEQYF.

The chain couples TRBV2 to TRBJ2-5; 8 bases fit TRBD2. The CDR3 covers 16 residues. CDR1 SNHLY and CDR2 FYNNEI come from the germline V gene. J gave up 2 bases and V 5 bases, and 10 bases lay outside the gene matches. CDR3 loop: CASSSRGGTSQETQYF. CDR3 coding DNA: TGTGCCAGCAGTTCCCGGGGGGGCACGAGTCAAGAGACCCAGTACTTC.

The CDR3 nucleotides are TGCAGTGCTCGGCGACTAGCGGGCGTGGATACGCAGTATTTT. This translates into CSARRLAGVDTQYF. This sequence joins TRBV20-1 and TRBJ2-3; 10 bases map to TRBD2. V shed 5 bases and J 6 bases; nucleotides not matched to a gene: 8. CDR1 and CDR2 (germline): DFQATT, SNEGSKA (reference sequence). The CDR3 covers 14 residues.

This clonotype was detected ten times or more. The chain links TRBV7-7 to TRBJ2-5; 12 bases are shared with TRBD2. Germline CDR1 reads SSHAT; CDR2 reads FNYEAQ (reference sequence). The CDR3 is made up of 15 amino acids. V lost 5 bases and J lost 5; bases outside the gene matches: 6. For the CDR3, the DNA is TGTGCCAGCAGCCAAGGACTAGCGGGGTCGGAGACCCAGTACTTC. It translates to CASSQGLAGSETQYF.

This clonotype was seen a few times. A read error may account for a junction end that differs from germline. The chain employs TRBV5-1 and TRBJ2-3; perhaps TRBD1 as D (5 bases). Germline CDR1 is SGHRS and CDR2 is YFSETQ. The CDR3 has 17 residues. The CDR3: CASSWSGSGLSANTQYF. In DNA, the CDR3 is TGCGCCAGCAGCTGGAGTGGCTCAGGGCTCTCCGCCAATACGCAGTACTTT.

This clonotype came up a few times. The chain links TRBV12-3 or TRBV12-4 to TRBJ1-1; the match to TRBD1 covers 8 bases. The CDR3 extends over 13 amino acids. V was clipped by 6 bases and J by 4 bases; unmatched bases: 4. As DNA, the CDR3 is TGTGCCAGCAGGGGACAGGAGCCCACTGAAGCTTTCTTT. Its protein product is CASRGQEPTEAFF.

The CDR3 coding sequence is TGCGCCAGCAGCTTGGAAGGGGTGCGTGGGGCCAACGTCCTGACTTTC. Translating it yields CASSLEGVRGANVLTF. V usage is TRBV5-1 and J usage is TRBJ2-6, with a possible D match to TRBD1 (5 bases). This CDR3 has 16 residues. Trimming took 0 bases from V and 3 from J, leaving 10 bases between them. Germline CDR1 SGHRS, CDR2 YFSETQ.

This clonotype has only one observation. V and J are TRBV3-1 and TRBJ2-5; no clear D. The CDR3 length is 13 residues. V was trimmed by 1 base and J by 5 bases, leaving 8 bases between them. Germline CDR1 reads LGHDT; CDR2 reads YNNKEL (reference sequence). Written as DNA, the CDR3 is TGTGCCAGCAGCCAAGGGATTATGGAGACCCAGTACTTC. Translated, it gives CASSQGIMETQYF.

The CDR3 region is CASSPLGPGYVTDTQYF. The CDR3 region has the DNA TGTGCCAGCAGCCCCCTGGGGCCAGGGTATGTCACAGATACGCAGTATTTT. The chain employs TRBV7-9 and TRBJ2-3, with D perhaps TRBD1 (5 bases). CDR3 length: 17 amino acids. The V end was cut by 5 bases, the J end by 2 bases, with 20 bases between. Per the germline V gene, CDR1 is SEHNR and CDR2 is FQNEAQ (reference sequence).

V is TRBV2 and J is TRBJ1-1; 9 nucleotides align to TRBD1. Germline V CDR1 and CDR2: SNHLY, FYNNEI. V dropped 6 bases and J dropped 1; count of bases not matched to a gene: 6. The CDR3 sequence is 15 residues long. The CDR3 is CASRDTGGPNTEAFF. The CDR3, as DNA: TGTGCCAGCAGGGATACAGGGGGCCCGAACACTGAAGCTTTCTTT.

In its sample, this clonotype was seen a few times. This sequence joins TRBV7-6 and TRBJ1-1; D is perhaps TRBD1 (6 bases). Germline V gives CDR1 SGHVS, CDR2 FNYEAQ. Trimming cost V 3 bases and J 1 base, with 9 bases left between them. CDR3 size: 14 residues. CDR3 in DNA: TGTGCCAGCAGCTTGGGGACATCGAACACTGAAGCTTTCTTT. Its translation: CASSLGTSNTEAFF.

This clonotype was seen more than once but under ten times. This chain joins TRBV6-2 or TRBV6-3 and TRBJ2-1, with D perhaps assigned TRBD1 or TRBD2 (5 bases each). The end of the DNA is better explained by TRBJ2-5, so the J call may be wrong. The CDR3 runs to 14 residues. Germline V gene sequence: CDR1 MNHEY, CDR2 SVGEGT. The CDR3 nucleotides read TGTGCCAGCAGTTATCTTGGGGGTCTGGAGACCCAGTACTTC. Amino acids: CASSYLGGLETQYF.

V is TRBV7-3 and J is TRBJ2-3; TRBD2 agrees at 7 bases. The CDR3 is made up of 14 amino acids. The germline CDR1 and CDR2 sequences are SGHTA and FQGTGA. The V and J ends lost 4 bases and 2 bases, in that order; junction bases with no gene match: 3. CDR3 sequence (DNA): TGTGCCAGCAGCTCGAGCGGGGCCACAGATACGCAGTATTTT. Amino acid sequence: CASSSSGATDTQYF.

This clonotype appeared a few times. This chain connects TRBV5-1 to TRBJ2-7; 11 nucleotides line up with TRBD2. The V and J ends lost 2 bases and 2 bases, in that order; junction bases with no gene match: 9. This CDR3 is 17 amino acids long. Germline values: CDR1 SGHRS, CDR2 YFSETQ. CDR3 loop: CASSLATSGTTTYEQYF. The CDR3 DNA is TGCGCCAGCAGCTTAGCGACTAGCGGGACAACCACCTACGAGCAGTACTTC. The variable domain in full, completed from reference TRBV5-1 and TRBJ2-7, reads KAGVTQTPRYLIKTRGQQVTLSCSPISGHRSVSWYQQTPGQGLQFLFEYFSETQRNKGNFPGRFSGRQFSNSRSEMNVSTLELGDSALYLCASSLATSGTTTYEQYFGPGTRLTVT.

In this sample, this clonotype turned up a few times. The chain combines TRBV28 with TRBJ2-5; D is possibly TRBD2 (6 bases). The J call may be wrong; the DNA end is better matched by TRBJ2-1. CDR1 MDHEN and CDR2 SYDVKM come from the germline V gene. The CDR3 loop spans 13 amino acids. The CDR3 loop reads CASSSGGLNEQFF. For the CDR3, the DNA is TGTGCCAGCAGTTCCGGAGGGCTCAATGAGCAGTTCTTC.

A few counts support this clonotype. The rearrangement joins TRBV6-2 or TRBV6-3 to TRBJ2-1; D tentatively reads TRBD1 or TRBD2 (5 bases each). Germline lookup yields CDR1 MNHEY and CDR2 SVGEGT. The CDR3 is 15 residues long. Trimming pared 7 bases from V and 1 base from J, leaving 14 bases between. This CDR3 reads CASIRGDLSYNEQFF. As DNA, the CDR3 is TGTGCCAGCATAAGAGGGGACCTTTCCTACAATGAGCAGTTCTTC.

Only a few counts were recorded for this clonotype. The CDR3 is CASSRGGRTTDTQYF. CDR3 coding DNA: TGTGCCAGCAGTCGCGGGGGGAGGACCACAGATACGCAGTATTTT. The gene calls are TRBV7-2 and TRBJ2-3; 8 nucleotides agree with TRBD2. CDR3 length equals 15 residues. Germline CDR1 is SGHTA and CDR2 is FQGNSA. The V gene end was trimmed by 6 bases and the J gene end by 2 bases; junction bases not matched to a gene: 7.

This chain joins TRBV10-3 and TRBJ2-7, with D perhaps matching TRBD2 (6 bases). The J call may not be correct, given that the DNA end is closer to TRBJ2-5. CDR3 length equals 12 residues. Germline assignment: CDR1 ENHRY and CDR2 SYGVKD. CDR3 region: CAIREPGGTQYF. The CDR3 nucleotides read TGTGCCATCAGGGAGCCCGGGGGGACCCAGTACTTC.

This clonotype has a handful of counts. The CDR3: CASGLVLGLAEFTDTQYF. CDR3 nucleotides: TGTGCTAGTGGTTTGGTACTGGGACTAGCGGAGTTCACAGATACGCAGTATTTT. The chain recombines TRBV12-5 with TRBJ2-3; 11 bases align to TRBD2. The V segment lost 0 bases and the J segment 2 bases; nucleotides outside the gene matches: 7. CDR3 length: 18 amino acids. CDR1 is LGHNT, CDR2 FRNRAP, per germline.

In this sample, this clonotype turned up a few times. CDR3 bases: TGTGCCAGCAGCTTAAGTTTAGACAATGAGCAGTTCTTC. Translation gives CASSLSLDNEQFF. The chain uses TRBV7-3 and TRBJ2-1; no reliable D call. The CDR3 totals 13 residues. Trimming removed 1 base at V and 5 bases at J, with 6 bases between. The germline V gene encodes CDR1 SGHTA and CDR2 FQGTGA.

The CDR3: CASSLGQATQETQYF. The CDR3 nucleotides read TGTGCCAGCAGTCTAGGACAGGCAACTCAAGAGACCCAGTACTTC. V usage is TRBV12-3 or TRBV12-4 and J usage is TRBJ2-5, with 7 bases fitting TRBD1. Unmatched junction bases numbered 8, after V lost 5 bases and J lost 2 bases. CDR3 length: 15 amino acids.

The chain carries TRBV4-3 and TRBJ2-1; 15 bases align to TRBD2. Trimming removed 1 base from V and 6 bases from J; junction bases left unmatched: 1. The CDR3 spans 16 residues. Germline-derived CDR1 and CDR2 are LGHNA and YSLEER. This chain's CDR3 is CASSQGTSGGVNEQFF. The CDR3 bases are TGCGCCAGCAGCCAAGGGACTAGCGGGGGGGTCAATGAGCAGTTCTTC.

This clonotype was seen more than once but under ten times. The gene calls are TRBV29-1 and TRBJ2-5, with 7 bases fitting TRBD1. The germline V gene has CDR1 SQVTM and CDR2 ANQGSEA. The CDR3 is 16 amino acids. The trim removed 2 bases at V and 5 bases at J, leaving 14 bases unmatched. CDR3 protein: CSVETLDRAEMETQYF. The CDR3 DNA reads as TGCAGCGTTGAAACCCTCGACAGGGCGGAGATGGAGACCCAGTACTTC.

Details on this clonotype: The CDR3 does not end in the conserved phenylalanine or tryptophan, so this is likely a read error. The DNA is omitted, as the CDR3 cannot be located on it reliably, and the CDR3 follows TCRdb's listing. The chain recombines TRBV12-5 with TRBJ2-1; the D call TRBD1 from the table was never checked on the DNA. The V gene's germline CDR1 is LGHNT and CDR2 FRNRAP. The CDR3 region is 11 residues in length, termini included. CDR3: CASGLVHRTVL.